This TCR beta chain appears in the sequencing data of a study of blood T cell repertoires in COVID-19. Germline CDR1 and CDR2: LNHDA and SQIVND (reference sequence). This CDR3 region has 11 residues. V shed 9 bases, J shed 3 bases, and the junction held 2 bases outside the gene matches. Assay used: immunoSEQ multiplex PCR; TCRdb lists only in-frame clones, some missing. The repertoire includes some 200,000 clones, around 94% of them detected once, and about 0.76% sits in the top ten. The TCR comes from a man aged 25 to 40 with COVID-19, enrolled during active disease. Source material: peripheral blood. The chain links TRBV19 to TRBJ2-7; 7 bases map to TRBD1. CDR3 nucleotide sequence: TGTGCCAGCCGACAGGGCTACGAGCAGTACTTC. Translating gives CASRQGYEQYF.